These 24 T cell receptor beta chains originate from one sample sequenced in a study of identical twins. TCRdb fed the 5' RACE reads into MiXCR, producing one record per CDR3 protein. This sample has hundreds of thousands of distinct CDR3 sequences, with 7.5% found just once. These data were likewise used in another study, on yellow fever vaccine responses in identical twins.

The specimen sequenced was memory (CD45RO+) T cells sorted from blood. These TCRs come from a woman in her late teens or twenties in good health.

This clonotype was seen at least ten times. CDR3 amino acids: CASSFFGYQETQYF. The DNA for the CDR3 is TGCGCCAGCAGCTTTTTCGGCTACCAAGAGACCCAGTACTTC. The J gene is TRBJ2-5, the V gene TRBV5-1, with D unresolved. Per the germline V gene, CDR1 is SGHRS and CDR2 is YFSETQ. The CDR3 contains 14 residues. Deletions cut 2 bases from V and 0 bases from J, with 8 bases between.

This clonotype was counted at least ten times. The chain recombines TRBV7-9 with TRBJ1-3; D possibly corresponds to TRBD1 (5 bases). Trimming removed 3 bases at V and 0 bases at J, with 15 bases between. Germline V CDR1 and CDR2: SEHNR, FQNEAQ (reference sequence). The CDR3 is 17 amino acids. CDR3 sequence reads: CASSFEVSGSSGNTIYF. CDR3 DNA: TGTGCCAGCAGCTTCGAAGTTTCAGGGTCCTCTGGAAACACCATATATTTT.

This clonotype occurred many times. V and J are TRBV5-1 and TRBJ1-6, with 9 bases matching TRBD1. Looked up from germline, CDR1 is SGHRS and CDR2 is YFSETQ. Losses at the gene ends were 4 bases for V and 1 base for J; bases not matched to a gene: 9. The CDR3 runs 18 residues. The chain's CDR3 is CASSRTGDQSSYNSPLHF. The CDR3 DNA sequence: TGCGCCAGCAGCCGGACAGGGGATCAGAGTTCCTATAATTCACCCCTCCACTTT. The complete variable domain, with remaining parts taken from reference TRBV5-1 and TRBJ1-6, reads KAGVTQTPRYLIKTRGQQVTLSCSPISGHRSVSWYQQTPGQGLQFLFEYFSETQRNKGNFPGRFSGRQFSNSRSEMNVSTLELGDSALYLCASSRTGDQSSYNSPLHFGNGTRLTVT.

This clonotype was counted only a few times. This rearrangement joins TRBV14 to TRBJ2-5; D gene uncertain. V was cut by 1 base and J by 5 bases, with 8 bases left in between. Germline V gene lookup returns CDR1 SGHDN and CDR2 FVKESK. The length of the CDR3 is 13 residues. CDR3 nucleotide sequence: TGTGCCAGCAGCCAAGGGAAATGGGAGACCCAGTACTTC. Its translation is CASSQGKWETQYF.

The V gene is TRBV21-1, the J gene TRBJ1-2; the DNA was not compared with TRBD1, the D call given in the table. TRBV21-1 constitutes a pseudogene. CDR3 length: 14 amino acids. CDR3 amino acids: CAGRTGRRNYGYTF. The CDR3, as DNA: TGTGCCGGGCGGACAGGGAGGAGAAACTATGGCTACACCTTC.

This clonotype was recorded many times. This chain uses TRBV7-9 with TRBJ2-1; D possibly matches TRBD1 or TRBD2 (5 bases each). CDR1 and CDR2 from the germline V gene are SEHNR and FQNEAQ (reference sequence). Trimming stripped 4 bases from V and 10 bases from J, with 14 bases between. The CDR3 covers 13 residues. The CDR3 bases are TGTGCCAGCAGCTCCTTGTCCGGGGCAGAGCAGTTCTTC. It yields the protein CASSSLSGAEQFF. The variable domain in full, with the rest retrieved from reference TRBV7-9 and TRBJ2-1, is DTGVSQNPRHKITKRGQNVTFRCDPISEHNRLYWYRQTLGQGPEFLTYFQNEAQLEKSRLLSDRFSAERPKGSFSTLEIQRTEQGDSAMYLCASSSLSGAEQFFGPGTRLTVL.

The chain uses TRBV10-3 and TRBJ1-1; TRBD1 might be the D (5 bases). Trimming shortened V by 8 bases and J by 2 bases, and 12 bases separated the two germline ends. The CDR3 length is 13 residues. The V gene's germline CDR1 is ENHRY and CDR2 SYGVKD. Here the CDR3 reads CAIRDGANTEAFF. CDR3 coding DNA: TGTGCCATCCGCGACGGGGCTAACACTGAAGCTTTCTTT.

In this sample, this clonotype turned up a few times. For the CDR3, the DNA is TGCAGTGCTAGCGGGCCCTACACTGAAGCTTTCTTT. Encoded protein: CSASGPYTEAFF. The genes are TRBV20-1 and TRBJ1-1; D gene ambiguous. The germline gives CDR1 DFQATT, CDR2 SNEGSKA (reference sequence). CDR3 size: 12 residues. Trimming cost V 3 bases and J 3 bases, with 8 bases left between them.

The genes are TRBV11-2 and TRBJ2-1, with TRBD2 matching over 16 bases. V lost 8 bases and J lost 9; bases outside the gene matches: 13. This CDR3 comprises 17 residues. Germline CDR1 and CDR2: SGHAT and FQNNGV. Written as DNA, the CDR3 is TGTGCCAGCCAGGGGACTAGCGGGAGGGCCCTCAGTGGTGAGCAGTTCTTC. Its protein is CASQGTSGRALSGEQFF.

The rearrangement uses TRBV10-3 and TRBJ2-3; unclear D gene. V was shortened by 4 bases and J by 1 base, with 6 bases between the two germline ends. CDR1 and CDR2 from the germline V gene are ENHRY and SYGVKD. The CDR3 has 13 amino acids. This CDR3 reads CAISGVGTDTQYF. In DNA, the CDR3 is TGTGCCATCAGTGGGGTCGGCACAGATACGCAGTATTTT.

The sample holds many counts of this clonotype. The chain has TRBV2 and TRBJ2-2; tentatively, D is TRBD1 or TRBD2 (5 bases each). Trimming removed 10 bases from V and 5 bases from J, with 17 bases in between. This CDR3 has 14 residues. CDR1 is SNHLY, CDR2 FYNNEI, per germline. The CDR3 bases are TGTGCCACTATGTGGGACCGAGGTACCGGGGAGCTGTTTTTT. It specifies CATMWDRGTGELFF.

This clonotype occurred a few times. This sequence joins TRBV27 and TRBJ1-3; D is uncertain. V lost 3 bases to trimming and J lost 4 bases, with 7 bases between them. CDR3 length equals 13 residues. The germline CDR1 and CDR2 sequences are MNHEY and SMNVEV (reference sequence). The CDR3 DNA sequence: TGTGCCAGCAGTTTGAGAGGAGGAAACACCATATATTTT. Encoded protein: CASSLRGGNTIYF.

This clonotype was observed many times. V gene TRBV12-3 or TRBV12-4 combines with J gene TRBJ1-5; 7 bases are a match to TRBD1. V trimming: 7 bases; J trimming: 1 base; junction bases outside the gene matches: 7. The CDR3 is 15 residues long. CDR3 in DNA: TGTGCCAGCAAACCTCAGGGGGGGAGCAATCAGCCCCAGCATTTT. It specifies CASKPQGGSNQPQHF.

This clonotype was recorded a few times. V gene TRBV6-4 combines with J gene TRBJ2-1; TRBD2 matches at 13 bases. Germline CDR1 and CDR2: MRHNA and SNTAGT. Germline trimming cut 6 bases from V and 5 bases from J; bases unmatched to any gene: 13. CDR3 length: 18 residues. The CDR3 bases are TGTGCCAGCAGAAAACTAGCGGGGGGGCCAAGCAGTCACAATGAGCAGTTCTTC. Its translation is CASRKLAGGPSSHNEQFF.

The table lists this clonotype with a few counts. The CDR3 bases are TGTGCCAGCAGTTCACTAGCGGGGGTCCCCACAGATACGCAGTATTTT. This encodes CASSSLAGVPTDTQYF. This rearrangement joins TRBV27 to TRBJ2-3, with 11 bases fitting TRBD2. Germline lookup yields CDR1 MNHEY and CDR2 SMNVEV (reference sequence). There are 16 residues in the CDR3. Unmatched junction bases numbered 5, after V lost 4 bases and J lost 2 bases.

This clonotype was recorded many times. V gene TRBV4-3 combines with J gene TRBJ2-6; weak D call: TRBD1 (6 bases). Germline V lookup: CDR1 LGHNA, CDR2 YSLEER. V dropped 1 base and J dropped 0 bases, with 7 bases sitting between them. This CDR3 spans 16 amino acids. DNA for the CDR3: TGCGCCAGCAGCCAAGTAGGGGGCTCTGGGGCCAACGTCCTGACTTTC. Amino acid sequence: CASSQVGGSGANVLTF.

This clonotype was seen many times. The chain employs TRBV9 and TRBJ2-3; 7 nucleotides line up with TRBD1. This CDR3 has 16 amino acids. Trimming cost V 4 bases and J 1 base; bases outside gene matches: 9. The germline V gene encodes CDR1 SGDLS and CDR2 YYNGEE. This chain's CDR3 is CASSTSTGQRTDTQYF. The CDR3 DNA reads TGTGCCAGCAGCACATCGACAGGGCAGCGCACAGATACGCAGTATTTT.

The chain joins TRBV11-2 to TRBJ2-1; TRBD2 matches at 7 bases. This CDR3 has 16 amino acids. V gave up 5 bases and J gave up 7 bases; unmatched junction bases: 14. Germline lookup yields CDR1 SGHAT and CDR2 FQNNGV. For the CDR3, the DNA is TGTGCCAGCAGCGAAATAGCGGGCCGGGGGAGGAATGAGCAGTTCTTC. It encodes CASSEIAGRGRNEQFF. Based on the CDR3 plus reference TRBV11-2 and TRBJ2-1, the full variable domain is EAGVAQSPRYKIIEKRQSVAFWCNPISGHATLYWYQQILGQGPKLLIQFQNNGVVDDSQLPKDRFSAERLKGVDSTLKIQPAKLEDSAVYLCASSEIAGRGRNEQFFGPGTRLTVL.

This clonotype was counted ten times or more. The chain is built from TRBV27 and TRBJ2-5; TRBD1 matches 8 bases. The CDR3 consists of 15 residues. The germline CDR1 and CDR2 sequences are MNHEY and SMNVEV (reference sequence). V shed 4 bases and J 3 bases; nucleotides not matched to a gene: 7. The chain's CDR3 is CASSSLRTGKETQYF. The DNA of the CDR3 is TGTGCCAGCAGTTCGTTAAGGACAGGGAAAGAGACCCAGTACTTC.

The rearrangement joins TRBV29-1 to TRBJ2-3; TRBD2 agrees at 11 bases. The germline V gene has CDR1 SQVTM and CDR2 ANQGSEA. The V gene end was trimmed by 4 bases and the J gene end by 5 bases; junction bases not matched to a gene: 5. There are 14 residues in the CDR3. The CDR3 sequence: CSVATSGDLDTQYF. The CDR3 nucleotides are TGCAGCGTTGCGACTAGCGGGGACTTAGATACGCAGTATTTT.

This clonotype was counted between two and nine times. The genes are TRBV7-2 and TRBJ1-2; D might be TRBD1 (5 bases). CDR1 and CDR2 (germline): SGHTA, FQGNSA. The CDR3 runs to 15 residues. Trimming pared 5 bases from V and 2 bases from J, leaving 15 bases between. DNA of the CDR3: TGTGCCAGCAGCCCCCAAGGAGGGGCGAACTATGGCTACACCTTC. It is translated as CASSPQGGANYGYTF.

The CDR3 loop reads CASRSGQVKQTQYF. Written as DNA, the CDR3 is TGTGCCAGCAGGTCGGGACAGGTGAAACAGACCCAGTACTTC. The chain employs TRBV6-1 and TRBJ2-5; 8 bases line up with TRBD1. CDR3 length: 14 residues. CDR1 MNHNS and CDR2 SASEGT come from the germline V gene. Trimming cost V 6 bases and J 6 bases; bases outside gene matches: 9.

This clonotype has a handful of counts. This chain connects TRBV9 to TRBJ2-3, with 12 bases fitting TRBD2. The V gene's germline CDR1 is SGDLS and CDR2 YYNGEE. With 5 bases clipped from V and 4 bases from J, the junction kept 8 bases outside the gene matches. There are 16 residues in the CDR3. CDR3 loop: CASSDLAGGPADTQYF. In nucleotides, the CDR3 is TGTGCCAGCAGTGACCTAGCGGGAGGGCCAGCAGATACGCAGTATTTT. Full variable domain (rest looked up from reference TRBV9 and TRBJ2-3): DSGVTQTPKHLITATGQRVTLRCSPRSGDLSVYWYQQSLDQGLQFLIQYYNGEERAKGNILERFSAQQFPDLHSELNLSSLELGDSALYFCASSDLAGGPADTQYFGPGTRLTVL.

The chain joins TRBV7-2 to TRBJ1-2; no firm D call. The CDR3 is made up of 12 amino acids. With 5 bases removed from V and 7 bases from J, the gap between germline ends came to 11 bases. CDR1 and CDR2 from the germline V gene are SGHTA and FQGNSA. The CDR3 is CASSPTNSGYTF. CDR3 sequence (DNA): TGTGCCAGCAGCCCGACAAACAGTGGCTACACCTTC.